This T cell receptor beta chain appears in the sequencing data of a study of radiation and T cells in renal cell carcinoma. On the study more broadly: Nephrectomy followed 15 Gy stereotactic body radiation by 4 weeks.

The method was immunoSEQ multiplex PCR; TCRdb's version includes in-frame clones alone and lacks a portion of them. The sample carries 100,000 to 150,000 clones, roughly 80% recorded once. The study, taken as a whole, reports: From baseline, blood top tumor clonotypes peaked at 2 weeks post-radiation. Baseline intratumoral clonotype presence is unknown without pretreatment biopsies.

In the case of this clone: What it recognizes is unknown.

Time point specified: baseline pretreatment blood. Indicated treatment: 15 Gy SBRT to primary tumor, nephrectomy 4 weeks later. Blood was sampled at baseline, 2 weeks and 4 weeks after SBRT. The V gene end was trimmed by 4 bases and the J gene end by 6 bases; junction bases not matched to a gene: 7. From germline, CDR1 is SGHRS and CDR2 YFSETQ. This CDR3 comprises 14 residues. The source of this sequence is a woman aged 55-69 years with renal cell carcinoma. Material: blood, obtained from a patient whose treatment included radiotherapy and nephrectomy. The J gene is TRBJ2-3, the V gene TRBV5-1; 8 bases match TRBD1. The CDR3 region has the DNA TGCGCCAGCAGCCATGGACAGGGACCCGATACGCAGTATTTT. Protein sequence: CASSHGQGPDTQYF.